This section outlines one T cell receptor (beta chain) sequence together with its context. Its antigen is unknown. This sample is part of a study of read filtering for tumor transcriptome and immune sequencing. About the study: By R-ISS, stages I, II and III held about 8, 15 and 7 patients.

Germline CDR1 and CDR2: DFQATT and SNEGSKA (reference sequence). This CDR3 spans 14 amino acids. V shed 6 bases, J shed 3 bases, and the junction held 7 bases outside the gene matches. General observations from the study: The sorted CD138-negative fraction was a mixed bone marrow immune population, not purified T cells. Dropping single-read clonotypes raised IR-seq and RNA-seq shared-clonotype correlation. About 81.9% of IR-seq clonotypes had one read, totaling 3% to 4.5% of reads; RNA-seq: 74.6% and 44.6%.

The library was built from roughly 400 ng RNA with molecular barcoded adaptors for alpha/delta and beta/gamma chains. MiXCR was run by TCRdb on the reads, yielding one entry per CDR3 protein. The data hold about 50,000 distinct CDR3 sequences, with about 20% observed a single time. Sequenced sample: a population of CD138-negative cells sorted from bone marrow. The TCR was taken from a donor at least 40 years old with multiple myeloma. This rearrangement joins TRBV20-1 to TRBJ2-5; the match to TRBD1 covers 10 bases. CDR3 nucleotides: TGCAGTGCCTGGGGCGGGACAGGGGAAGAGACCCAGTACTTC. This codes for CSAWGGTGEETQYF.